What follows are 29 T cell receptor beta chains derived from one specimen sequenced in a study of cytomegalovirus exposure and HLA in healthy donors. Only in-frame clones appear in the TCRdb table, and some are missing; sequencing was by immunoSEQ multiplex PCR. The table shows 150,000 to 200,000 clones, with 86% occurring only once. Input material: PBMCs. The origin of the receptors is a man younger than 30 in good health and CMV-seropositive.

This rearrangement joins TRBV5-1 to TRBJ2-3, with D perhaps matching TRBD2 (5 bases). Germline-derived CDR1 and CDR2 are SGHRS and YFSETQ. This CDR3 is built from 15 residues. The V gene lost 0 bases and the J gene lost 4 bases, with 12 bases spanning the gap. Here the CDR3 DNA reads TGCGCCAGCAGCTTGGGGCATTCCGGGGCAGATACGCAGTATTTT. As protein: CASSLGHSGADTQYF.

This clone has more than one count but fewer than ten. As DNA, the CDR3 is TGTGCCAGCTCACCACAGGAGGTTCTGAACACTGAAGCTTTCTTT. Its translation is CASSPQEVLNTEAFF. The J gene is TRBJ1-1, the V gene TRBV18; D remains ambiguous. V was shortened by 1 base and J by 0 bases, with 9 bases between the two germline ends. Per germline, CDR1 KGHSH and CDR2 LQKENI. The CDR3 runs 15 residues.

The chain is built from TRBV10-3 and TRBJ2-2; D remains unclear. In germline, CDR1 is ENHRY, CDR2 SYGVKD. Deletions cut 10 bases from V and 7 bases from J, with 13 bases between. The CDR3 spans 12 residues. The chain's CDR3 is CASKRVGGELFF. For the CDR3, the DNA is TGTGCCAGTAAAAGAGTTGGCGGGGAGCTGTTTTTT.

V usage is TRBV7-2 and J usage is TRBJ1-1, with TRBD1 matching over 7 bases. Germline V gives CDR1 SGHTA, CDR2 FQGNSA. The V and J ends lost 3 bases and 6 bases, in that order; junction bases with no gene match: 7. This CDR3 has 14 amino acids. The CDR3 coding sequence is TGTGCCAGCAGCTTTGACAGGGTCAAGGCTGAAGCTTTCTTT. Translation: CASSFDRVKAEAFF.

The gene calls are TRBV6-4 and TRBJ2-7, with TRBD1 identical over 9 bases. The CDR3 extends over 14 amino acids. With V trimmed by 4 bases and J by 3 bases, 4 bases remained unmatched. The germline V gene encodes CDR1 MRHNA and CDR2 SNTAGT. Here the CDR3 reads CASSAETGGYEQYF. The CDR3 bases are TGTGCCAGCAGTGCAGAGACAGGGGGCTACGAGCAGTACTTC.

The V and J genes are TRBV2 and TRBJ1-4; 9 nucleotides align to TRBD1. The CDR3 is 14 amino acids. The J segment lost 3 bases and the V segment lost 6 bases, leaving 2 bases of the junction unmatched. CDR1 is SNHLY, CDR2 FYNNEI, per germline. The CDR3: CASSRDRANEKLFF. CDR3 sequence (DNA): TGTGCCAGCAGCCGGGACAGGGCTAATGAAAAACTGTTTTTT.

This clone turned up a few times. This chain joins TRBV4-1 and TRBJ1-5; D is ambiguous. The V and J ends lost 0 bases and 4 bases respectively, with 7 bases between them. CDR1 is MGHRA and CDR2 is YSYEKL in the germline V gene. This CDR3 has 14 residues. CDR3 protein: CASSQEAYNQPQHF. The CDR3 DNA reads TGCGCCAGCAGCCAAGAAGCCTATAATCAGCCCCAGCATTTT.

This chain uses TRBV5-8 with TRBJ2-2; no firm D call. V lost 1 base and J 7 bases, leaving 5 bases between the germline ends. Germline lookup yields CDR1 SGHTS and CDR2 YDEGEE. This CDR3 has 12 amino acids. CDR3 DNA sequence: TGTGCCAGCAGCTTGATTTACGGGGAGCTGTTTTTT. Protein sequence: CASSLIYGELFF.

This chain uses TRBV7-9 with TRBJ1-1; no clear D gene. V was clipped by 1 base and J by 4 bases, with 13 bases between them. The CDR3 spans 15 residues. Germline V gene sequence: CDR1 SEHNR, CDR2 FQNEAQ (reference sequence). This CDR3 reads CASSLGISGGTEAFF. The CDR3 nucleotides read TGTGCCAGCAGCTTAGGGATATCGGGAGGCACTGAAGCTTTCTTT.

About this clone itself: Different DNA sequences within this sample yield the same CDR3. The chain is built from TRBV29-1 and TRBJ2-2; 9 bases line up with TRBD1. The CDR3 runs 12 residues. Per germline, CDR1 SQVTM and CDR2 ANQGSEA. This CDR3 reads CSGDRGTGELFF. CDR3 nucleotides: TGCAGTGGCGACAGGGGGACCGGGGAGCTGTTTTTT.

This clone has just a few counts. The chain has TRBV7-6 and TRBJ2-7, with TRBD2 matching 12 bases. V lost 8 bases and J lost 0; bases outside the gene matches: 2. Germline V gene sequence: CDR1 SGHVS, CDR2 FNYEAQ. The CDR3 spans 14 residues. This CDR3 is CASGLAGSSYEQYF. CDR3 nucleotide sequence: TGTGCCAGCGGACTAGCGGGGTCCTCCTACGAGCAGTACTTC. Combining the CDR3 with reference TRBV7-6 and TRBJ2-7 gives the whole variable domain GAGVSQSPRYKVTKRGQDVALRCDPISGHVSLYWYRQALGQGPEFLTYFNYEAQQDKSGLPNDRFSAERPEGSISTLTIQRTEQRDSAMYRCASGLAGSSYEQYFGPGTRLTVT.

The rearrangement links TRBV6-5 to TRBJ2-6; no definite D call. The CDR3 runs to 16 residues. Germline CDR1 is MNHEY and CDR2 is SVGAGI. The V end lost 0 bases, the J end lost 4 bases, and 10 bases lay between the germline ends. The CDR3 protein is CASSYSYLVGANVLTF. The CDR3, as DNA: TGTGCCAGCAGTTACTCCTATTTAGTCGGGGCCAACGTCCTGACTTTC.

The chain has TRBV15 and TRBJ2-5, with a weak D call TRBD1 (6 bases). V lost 4 bases, J lost 5 bases, and 14 bases lay in between. There are 14 residues in the CDR3. Germline CDR1 is LNHNV and CDR2 is YYDKDF (reference sequence). CDR3 bases: TGTGCCACCAGCAAGCAGGGGATCGGGGAGACCCAGTACTTC. This gives the protein CATSKQGIGETQYF.

The chain has TRBV9 and TRBJ2-7; 11 positions agree with TRBD1. Germline values: CDR1 SGDLS, CDR2 YYNGEE. The CDR3 sequence is 14 residues long. The V and J ends lost 4 bases and 6 bases, in that order; junction bases with no gene match: 6. CDR3 nucleotides: TGTGCCAGCAGCCTATACGGGACAGGGGGCGAGCAGTACTTC. It encodes CASSLYGTGGEQYF.

The chain carries TRBV5-1 and TRBJ1-2, with TRBD1 matching 9 bases. This CDR3 contains 16 residues. V lost 5 bases to trimming and J lost 8 bases; unmatched junction nucleotides: 16. CDR1 and CDR2 (germline): SGHRS, YFSETQ. The CDR3 DNA reads TGCGCCAGCAGTTACCCTCCGGGACAGGGTTTGTCCGGCTACACCTTC. It encodes CASSYPPGQGLSGYTF.

The chain has TRBV15 and TRBJ2-2; weak D call: TRBD2 (7 bases). This CDR3 has 17 residues. The germline gives CDR1 LNHNV, CDR2 YYDKDF (reference sequence). V was clipped by 0 bases and J by 5 bases, with 16 bases between them. The CDR3 DNA reads TGTGCCACCAGCAGAGATCTACGGGGGGCGCGGACCGGGGAGCTGTTTTTT. The encoded protein is CATSRDLRGARTGELFF. The full variable domain, with the rest looked up from reference TRBV15 and TRBJ2-2, is DAMVIQNPRYQVTQFGKPVTLSCSQTLNHNVMYWYQQKSSQAPKLLFHYYDKDFNNEADTPDNFQSRRPNTSFCFLDIRSPGLGDTAMYLCATSRDLRGARTGELFFGEGSRLTVL.

This chain connects TRBV7-8 to TRBJ2-2; maybe TRBD2 (5 bases). Germline CDR1 and CDR2: SGHVS and FQNEAQ. Trimming cost V 4 bases and J 6 bases, with 15 bases left between them. This CDR3 has 15 residues. The CDR3 nucleotides read TGTGCCAGCAGCTCAGAGTGGGAGTCGGCCGGGGAGCTGTTTTTT. Amino acids: CASSSEWESAGELFF. The whole variable domain, remainder taken from reference TRBV7-8 and TRBJ2-2, is GAGVSQSPRYKVAKRGQDVALRCDPISGHVSLFWYQQALGQGPEFLTYFQNEAQLDKSGLPSDRFFAERPEGSVSTLKIQRTQQEDSAVYLCASSSEWESAGELFFGEGSRLTVL.

This chain joins TRBV6-1 and TRBJ2-5; 9 bases align to TRBD2. The CDR3 has 15 residues. Germline V CDR1 and CDR2: MNHNS, SASEGT. V shed 4 bases, J shed 2 bases, and the junction held 5 bases outside the gene matches. The CDR3 reads CASSAPTSGQETQYF. Here the CDR3 DNA reads TGTGCCAGCAGTGCGCCGACTAGCGGACAAGAGACCCAGTACTTC.

The chain employs TRBV11-2 and TRBJ1-4; no definite D call. V was clipped by 5 bases and J by 7 bases, with 23 bases between them. Germline V gene lookup returns CDR1 SGHAT and CDR2 FQNNGV. The CDR3 contains 17 residues. CDR3 nucleotide sequence: TGTGCCAGCAGCCCGAACCCCGGGAGAGGAAGCCCTGAAAAACTGTTTTTT. Translation: CASSPNPGRGSPEKLFF.

V gene TRBV7-3 combines with J gene TRBJ2-5, with 7 bases identical to TRBD1. The CDR3 extends over 13 amino acids. The junction had 2 bases not matched to a gene; V was cut back by 2 bases and J by 5 bases. Germline V gene sequence: CDR1 SGHTA, CDR2 FQGTGA. CDR3 coding DNA: TGTGCCAGCAGCTTAGGCAGGGGGGAGACCCAGTACTTC. Amino acid sequence: CASSLGRGETQYF.

V usage is TRBV28 and J usage is TRBJ1-2; D may be TRBD1 (5 bases). The V gene's germline CDR1 is MDHEN and CDR2 SYDVKM. The length of the CDR3 is 15 residues. V was shortened by 4 bases and J by 2 bases, with 14 bases between the two germline ends. The CDR3 DNA is TGTGCCAGCAGTTCCCCCCCGGGGGGGAACTATGGCTACACCTTC. It specifies CASSSPPGGNYGYTF.

The chain employs TRBV6-1 and TRBJ2-1; 10 nucleotides line up with TRBD2. Germline lookup yields CDR1 MNHNS and CDR2 SASEGT. J lost 0 bases, V lost 3 bases, and 5 bases had no gene match. The CDR3 consists of 17 residues. The CDR3 reads CASSEASGRFSYNEQFF. CDR3 nucleotide sequence: TGTGCCAGCAGTGAGGCTAGCGGGAGATTCTCCTACAATGAGCAGTTCTTC.

The chain carries TRBV7-9 and TRBJ2-7, with 7 nucleotides matching TRBD1. Germline CDR1 and CDR2: SEHNR and FQNEAQ (reference sequence). The CDR3 length is 16 residues. V lost 5 bases, J lost 3 bases, and 13 bases stayed unmatched. The DNA for the CDR3 is TGTGCCAGCAGCCCCTGGGACAGTCCAACCGGCTACGAGCAGTACTTC. Amino acid sequence: CASSPWDSPTGYEQYF.

V gene TRBV12-5 combines with J gene TRBJ1-1; 10 bases match TRBD1. V gave up 6 bases and J gave up 5 bases; unmatched junction bases: 12. The CDR3 contains 16 residues. Germline CDR1 and CDR2: LGHNT and FRNRAP. This CDR3 reads CASGPQRGQGITEAFF. The CDR3 nucleotides are TGTGCTAGTGGGCCGCAAAGGGGACAGGGGATAACTGAAGCTTTCTTT.

The rearrangement uses TRBV28 and TRBJ2-2; TRBD2 is a possible D gene (6 bases). V was pared by 0 bases and J by 4 bases, with 9 bases between. This CDR3 region has 15 residues. Germline CDR1 MDHEN, CDR2 SYDVKM. DNA for the CDR3: TGTGCCAGCAGTTTATGGCAGGGAGGCACCGGGGAGCTGTTTTTT. Protein: CASSLWQGGTGELFF.

The V and J genes are TRBV5-3 and TRBJ1-1; 7 bases match TRBD1. TRBV5-3 is an open reading frame, and its role is uncertain. V lost 1 base and J lost 6; bases outside the gene matches: 6. This CDR3 has 14 residues. CDR3 sequence (DNA): TGTGCCAGAAGCTTGCTGACAGGGCGGGCTGAAGCTTTCTTT. Protein: CARSLLTGRAEAFF.

The chain has TRBV27 and TRBJ2-7; 7 bases fit TRBD2. Germline assignment: CDR1 MNHEY and CDR2 SMNVEV (reference sequence). There are 14 residues in the CDR3. Trimming removed 5 bases from V and 1 base from J; junction bases left unmatched: 5. The CDR3 reads CASSKASGSYEQYF. The CDR3 bases are TGTGCCAGCAGTAAGGCTAGCGGTTCCTACGAGCAGTACTTC.

V and J are TRBV19 and TRBJ1-3; D gene unclear. The CDR3 loop spans 12 amino acids. CDR1 is LNHDA, CDR2 SQIVND, per germline (reference sequence). With 5 bases removed from V and 4 bases from J, the gap between germline ends came to 6 bases. DNA of the CDR3: TGTGCCAGTAGTTTCAGGGGAAACACCATATATTTT. This sequence encodes CASSFRGNTIYF.

V usage is TRBV19 and J usage is TRBJ2-2; unclear D gene. The V end lost 4 bases, the J end lost 0 bases, and 9 bases lay between the germline ends. The CDR3 loop spans 15 amino acids. Germline V gene data show CDR1 as LNHDA and CDR2 as SQIVND (reference sequence). This CDR3 is CASSRRRANTGELFF. The DNA of the CDR3 is TGTGCCAGTAGTAGGAGACGGGCGAACACCGGGGAGCTGTTTTTT.